Presented here are 18 T cell receptor beta chains from one specimen sequenced in a study of cytomegalovirus exposure and HLA in healthy donors. The PCR had 60 Vbeta and 13 Jbeta primers. Method: immunoSEQ multiplex PCR; TCRdb's copy keeps in-frame clones and lacks some. This repertoire shows about 180,000 clones, 70% to 80% found once; its top ten account for about 1.5%. Sequenced material: PBMCs. Every receptor here comes from a man aged 18 to 29 in good health and CMV-seronegative.

V is TRBV28 and J is TRBJ2-7; D gene ambiguous. This CDR3 spans 14 amino acids. V was trimmed by 5 bases and J by 4 bases, leaving 15 bases between them. Germline CDR1 and CDR2: MDHEN and SYDVKM. Here the CDR3 reads CASSGAARRYEQYF. The CDR3 DNA reads as TGTGCCAGCAGTGGAGCCGCACGGCGGTACGAGCAGTACTTC. The full variable domain, completed using reference TRBV28 and TRBJ2-7, is DVKVTQSSRYLVKRTGEKVFLECVQDMDHENMFWYRQDPGLGLRLIYFSYDVKMKEKGDIPEGYSVSREKKERFSLILESASTNQTSMYLCASSGAARRYEQYFGPGTRLTVT.

A few counts support this clone. This chain links TRBV9 with TRBJ1-1; D gene ambiguous. The CDR3 sequence is 13 residues long. V was cut by 0 bases and J by 1 base, with 4 bases left in between. The germline CDR1 and CDR2 sequences are SGDLS and YYNGEE. The CDR3 nucleotides read TGTGCCAGCAGCGTAGACAGGAACACTGAAGCTTTCTTT. Its translation: CASSVDRNTEAFF.

The chain recombines TRBV28 with TRBJ2-1, with 7 bases matching TRBD1. The CDR3 spans 12 residues. Losses at the gene ends were 6 bases for V and 11 bases for J; bases not matched to a gene: 7. From germline, CDR1 is MDHEN and CDR2 SYDVKM. The CDR3 sequence: CASSRGQEKQFF. The DNA of the CDR3 is TGTGCCAGCAGCCGAGGACAGGAGAAGCAGTTCTTC.

The rearrangement links TRBV2 to TRBJ2-5, with a possible D match to TRBD1 (6 bases). The J call may be incorrect, as the DNA end agrees better with TRBJ2-7. Germline lookup yields CDR1 SNHLY and CDR2 FYNNEI. CDR3 length: 14 residues. This chain's CDR3 is CASKSQGTLYEQYF. The DNA of the CDR3 is TGTGCCAGCAAAAGCCAGGGGACCCTCTACGAGCAGTACTTC.

The chain carries TRBV5-5 and TRBJ1-1; 10 bases are a match to TRBD1. The V segment lost 4 bases and the J segment 5 bases; nucleotides outside the gene matches: 11. CDR1 is SGHKS, CDR2 YYEKEE, per germline (reference sequence). This CDR3 spans 16 amino acids. CDR3 sequence (DNA): TGTGCCAGCAGCCTCGGGACAGGGGCAGTAGGAACTGAAGCTTTCTTT. Amino acids: CASSLGTGAVGTEAFF.

V and J are TRBV7-2 and TRBJ1-1; 11 positions match TRBD1. The length of the CDR3 is 15 residues. The J segment lost 5 bases and the V segment lost 1 base, leaving 3 bases of the junction unmatched. Per the germline V gene, CDR1 is SGHTA and CDR2 is FQGNSA. This chain's CDR3 is CASSLGTGGMTEAFF. The DNA for the CDR3 is TGTGCCAGCAGCTTAGGGACAGGGGGCATGACTGAAGCTTTCTTT.

The V and J genes are TRBV2 and TRBJ1-5; 7 bases match TRBD1. Germline assignment: CDR1 SNHLY and CDR2 FYNNEI. V was pared by 6 bases and J by 0 bases, with 5 bases of the junction left unmatched. The CDR3 totals 15 residues. The CDR3: CASSLRGTSNQPQHF. The DNA for the CDR3 is TGTGCCAGCAGCCTCAGGGGGACTAGCAATCAGCCCCAGCATTTT.

In its sample, this clone was seen once. V and J are TRBV5-1 and TRBJ2-2; tentatively, D is TRBD2 (6 bases). The CDR3 covers 16 residues. In germline, CDR1 is SGHRS, CDR2 YFSETQ. The V gene lost 4 bases and the J gene lost 3 bases, with 16 bases spanning the gap. This CDR3 reads CASSAGLGRDTGELFF. In DNA, the CDR3 is TGCGCCAGCAGCGCGGGGCTCGGGCGTGACACCGGGGAGCTGTTTTTT.

This rearrangement joins TRBV18 to TRBJ2-7; a weak D match, TRBD1 (6 bases). V shed 2 bases and J shed 5 bases, with 16 bases lying between them. This CDR3 region has 15 residues. Germline CDR1 KGHSH, CDR2 LQKENI. The CDR3 sequence: CASSPGVGKGDEQYF. CDR3 nucleotide sequence: TGTGCCAGCTCACCAGGGGTCGGGAAGGGGGACGAGCAGTACTTC.

J is TRBJ2-7 and V is TRBV6-1; possible D gene TRBD1, 5 bases. The CDR3 consists of 15 residues. V dropped 6 bases and J dropped 2 bases, with 17 bases sitting between them. Germline CDR1 is MNHNS and CDR2 is SASEGT. As DNA, the CDR3 is TGTGCCAGCAGAGGAGAAGGGGATAGTCCCTACGAGCAGTACTTC. Protein: CASRGEGDSPYEQYF.

Only one count was recorded for this clone. The chain uses TRBV9 and TRBJ2-2; unclear D gene. V shed 3 bases and J shed 7 bases, with 19 bases lying between them. Germline V CDR1 and CDR2: SGDLS, YYNGEE. The CDR3 covers 16 residues. DNA of the CDR3: TGTGCCAGCAGCGAAACCTCGTCTAGTACCCTCGGGGAGCTGTTTTTT. It encodes CASSETSSSTLGELFF.

This clone was counted between two and nine times. The V and J genes are TRBV30 and TRBJ2-5; 7 nucleotides match TRBD1. Germline V gene data show CDR1 as GTSNPN and CDR2 as SVGIG (reference sequence). The CDR3 consists of 12 residues. J gave up 2 bases and V 7 bases, and 4 bases lay outside the gene matches. CDR3 loop: CALTGNQETQYF. The DNA for the CDR3 is TGTGCCTTGACAGGGAATCAAGAGACCCAGTACTTC.

The chain carries TRBV29-1 and TRBJ2-3; 9 nucleotides match TRBD1. The V and J ends lost 4 bases and 13 bases, in that order; junction bases with no gene match: 39. In germline, CDR1 is SQVTM, CDR2 ANQGSEA. The CDR3 is 22 amino acids. The CDR3 here is CSVVKRDRVRGMEHWGALKEYF. The CDR3 DNA sequence: TGCAGCGTTGTCAAAAGGGACAGGGTGAGGGGTATGGAGCACTGGGGAGCACTGAAAGAGTATTTT.

The chain combines TRBV19 with TRBJ1-5, with D possibly being TRBD1 (6 bases). This CDR3 region has 14 residues. Germline lookup yields CDR1 LNHDA and CDR2 SQIVND (reference sequence). V lost 5 bases and J lost 9, with 17 bases in between. CDR3 DNA: TGTGCCAGTAGTTCGGACAGAGGCGGTGGGCCCCAGCATTTT. Its protein product is CASSSDRGGGPQHF.

V is TRBV2 and J is TRBJ2-1, with no clear D. V shed 2 bases and J shed 7 bases, with 3 bases lying between them. The CDR3 covers 11 residues. Germline assignment: CDR1 SNHLY and CDR2 FYNNEI. The CDR3 reads CASSELNEQFF. The CDR3 DNA is TGTGCCAGCAGTGAATTAAATGAGCAGTTCTTC.

The CDR3 DNA sequence: TGTGCCAGCAGAAGGGACAGCCGCCTAACGGAGCAGTACTTC. Translating it yields CASRRDSRLTEQYF. The chain uses TRBV2 and TRBJ2-7; TRBD1 matches at 7 bases. Germline V CDR1 and CDR2: SNHLY, FYNNEI. V trimming: 6 bases; J trimming: 7 bases; junction bases outside the gene matches: 12. The CDR3 extends over 14 amino acids.

This clone was recorded once. The chain has TRBV2 and TRBJ1-5, with D tentatively TRBD1 (5 bases). The V end lost 1 base, the J end lost 3 bases, and 19 bases lay between the germline ends. The CDR3 loop spans 18 amino acids. Germline CDR1 is SNHLY and CDR2 is FYNNEI. CDR3 DNA: TGTGCCAGCAGTGAAGTAAATTTGGGCAGGGTAGTCAATCAGCCCCAGCATTTT. This gives the protein CASSEVNLGRVVNQPQHF.

This clone was observed once. The rearrangement links TRBV6-5 to TRBJ2-3; tentative D call: TRBD1 (6 bases). The germline V gene encodes CDR1 MNHEY and CDR2 SVGAGI. V lost 7 bases and J 2 bases, leaving 13 bases between the germline ends. The CDR3 sequence is 14 residues long. The CDR3 loop reads CASTLGAATDTQYF. In nucleotides, the CDR3 is TGTGCCAGCACATTGGGGGCTGCCACAGATACGCAGTATTTT.